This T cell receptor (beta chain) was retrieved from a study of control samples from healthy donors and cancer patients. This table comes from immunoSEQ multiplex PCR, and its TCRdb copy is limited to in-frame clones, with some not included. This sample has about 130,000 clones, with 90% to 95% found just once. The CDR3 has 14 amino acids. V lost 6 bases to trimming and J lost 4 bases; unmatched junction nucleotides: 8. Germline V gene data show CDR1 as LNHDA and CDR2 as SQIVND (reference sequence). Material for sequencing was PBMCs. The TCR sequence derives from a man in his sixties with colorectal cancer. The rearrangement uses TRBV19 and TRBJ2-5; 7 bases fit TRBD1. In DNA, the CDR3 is TGTGCCAGTAGAGACCGACAGGGCGGAGAGACCCAGTACTTC. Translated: CASRDRQGGETQYF. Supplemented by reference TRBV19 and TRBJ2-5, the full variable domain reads DGGITQSPKYLFRKEGQNVTLSCEQNLNHDAMYWYRQDPGQGLRLIYYSQIVNDFQKGDIAEGYSVSREKKESFPLTVTSAQKNPTAFYLCASRDRQGGETQYFGPGTRLLVL.